What follows are 30 T cell receptor beta chains derived from one specimen sequenced in a study of blood T cell repertoires in COVID-19. The data were produced by immunoSEQ multiplex PCR, yet TCRdb's version contains in-frame clones alone and is incomplete. Of approximately 67,000 clones detected, around 93% appear once; the ten largest clones hold approximately 4.8%. The sample comprised peripheral blood. All receptors come from a woman aged 55-69 years with active COVID-19.

The V call is TRBV19, the J call TRBJ2-1, with 8 bases lining up with TRBD2. Trimming took 2 bases from V and 0 from J; bases not matched to a gene: 0. The CDR3 covers 15 residues. Per germline, CDR1 LNHDA and CDR2 SQIVND (reference sequence). The CDR3 DNA reads as TGTGCCAGTAGTATAAGCGGGAGCTCCTACAATGAGCAGTTCTTC. Protein product: CASSISGSSYNEQFF. Based on the CDR3 plus reference TRBV19 and TRBJ2-1, the full variable domain is DGGITQSPKYLFRKEGQNVTLSCEQNLNHDAMYWYRQDPGQGLRLIYYSQIVNDFQKGDIAEGYSVSREKKESFPLTVTSAQKNPTAFYLCASSISGSSYNEQFFGPGTRLTVL.

This sequence joins TRBV18 and TRBJ1-1, with TRBD1 matching over 7 bases. Losses at the gene ends were 1 base for V and 1 base for J; bases not matched to a gene: 0. Germline V CDR1 and CDR2: KGHSH, LQKENI. The CDR3 length is 14 residues. The CDR3 DNA sequence: TGTGCCAGCTCACCACGACAGGGGAACACTGAAGCTTTCTTT. Its protein product is CASSPRQGNTEAFF. Drawing the rest from reference TRBV18 and TRBJ1-1, the complete variable domain is NAGVMQNPRHLVRRRGQEARLRCSPMKGHSHVYWYRQLPEEGLKFMVYLQKENIIDESGMPKERFSAEFPKEGPSILRIQQVVRGDSAAYFCASSPRQGNTEAFFGQGTRLTVV.

The V gene is TRBV6-1, the J gene TRBJ2-1; 12 nucleotides match TRBD2. The CDR3 extends over 16 amino acids. After removal of 3 bases from V and 7 bases from J, the junction contained 7 bases not matched to a gene. Germline CDR1 and CDR2: MNHNS and SASEGT. The CDR3 DNA sequence: TGTGCCAGCAGTGACCGGGGGCTAGCGGGAGGGAATGAGCAGTTCTTC. Protein product: CASSDRGLAGGNEQFF.

The chain employs TRBV5-1 and TRBJ2-2, with TRBD1 matching 7 bases. Looked up from germline, CDR1 is SGHRS and CDR2 is YFSETQ. V lost 4 bases, J lost 4 bases, and 10 bases stayed unmatched. The CDR3 spans 16 residues. The CDR3 spells CASSPPGTASTGELFF. The CDR3 DNA reads TGCGCCAGCAGCCCCCCGGGGACAGCAAGCACCGGGGAGCTGTTTTTT. Combining the CDR3 with reference TRBV5-1 and TRBJ2-2 gives the whole variable domain KAGVTQTPRYLIKTRGQQVTLSCSPISGHRSVSWYQQTPGQGLQFLFEYFSETQRNKGNFPGRFSGRQFSNSRSEMNVSTLELGDSALYLCASSPPGTASTGELFFGEGSRLTVL.

The genes are TRBV7-9 and TRBJ1-2, with 7 bases fitting TRBD1. The CDR3 length is 15 residues. Germline CDR1 and CDR2: SEHNR and FQNEAQ (reference sequence). Trimming at V came to 5 bases and at J to 5 bases, leaving 11 bases not matched to a gene. The CDR3 spells CASSKTSTGNYGYTF. CDR3 nucleotides: TGTGCCAGCAGCAAAACCTCGACAGGGAATTATGGCTACACCTTC. The full variable domain, with the rest looked up from reference TRBV7-9 and TRBJ1-2, is DTGVSQNPRHKITKRGQNVTFRCDPISEHNRLYWYRQTLGQGPEFLTYFQNEAQLEKSRLLSDRFSAERPKGSFSTLEIQRTEQGDSAMYLCASSKTSTGNYGYTFGSGTRLTVV.

The gene calls are TRBV4-2 and TRBJ1-1; 9 nucleotides align to TRBD1. V lost 2 bases and J lost 4; bases outside the gene matches: 5. Per the germline V gene, CDR1 is LGHNA and CDR2 is YNFKEQ. The CDR3 has 15 residues. The CDR3 is CASSQPGQGSTEAFF. In DNA, the CDR3 is TGTGCCAGCAGCCAACCCGGACAGGGGAGCACTGAAGCTTTCTTT.

This rearrangement joins TRBV6-2 or TRBV6-3 to TRBJ2-7; 9 positions match TRBD1. This CDR3 is built from 15 residues. Germline CDR1 reads MNHEY; CDR2 reads SVGEGT. V lost 10 bases to trimming and J lost 7 bases; unmatched junction nucleotides: 17. The CDR3 DNA follows: TGTGCCACCACCCCGCCGGGACAGGGCGTTAGGGAGCAGTACTTC. Protein: CATTPPGQGVREQYF.

The chain combines TRBV3-1 (or the pseudogene TRBV3-2) with TRBJ2-2, with TRBD1 as a possible D gene (5 bases). There are 14 residues in the CDR3. Germline V gives CDR1 LGHDT, CDR2 YNNKEL (reference sequence). Trimming left V 1 base short and J 4 bases short, with 7 bases between. Here the CDR3 DNA reads TGTGCCAGCAGCCAAGGGACATCCACCGGGGAGCTGTTTTTT. Amino acid sequence: CASSQGTSTGELFF.

The chain carries TRBV11-3 and TRBJ2-1; no reliable D call. Germline V gene lookup returns CDR1 SGHNT and CDR2 YENEEA. The V gene lost 0 bases and the J gene lost 9 bases, with 9 bases spanning the gap. The CDR3 has 13 amino acids. This chain's CDR3 is CASSLDLSTEQFF. The CDR3 region has the DNA TGTGCCAGCAGCTTAGATCTGAGCACTGAGCAGTTCTTC.

This clone is judged medium-sized. J is TRBJ2-7 and V is TRBV27, with D perhaps matching TRBD1 (6 bases). Germline-derived CDR1 and CDR2 are MNHEY and SMNVEV (reference sequence). The CDR3 has 12 residues. With 10 bases removed from V and 5 bases from J, the gap between germline ends came to 15 bases. For the CDR3, the DNA is TGTGCCACCACCGGGACATTTAACGAGCAGTACTTC. It codes for CATTGTFNEQYF.

This chain joins TRBV6-5 and TRBJ1-1, with 10 bases aligning to TRBD1. Germline V gene lookup returns CDR1 MNHEY and CDR2 SVGAGI. The ends lost 5 bases at V and 11 bases at J; junction bases unmatched: 8. The CDR3 has 13 amino acids. Here the CDR3 reads CASSLRTGGMAFF. The CDR3 nucleotides are TGTGCCAGCAGTCTCCGGACAGGGGGGATGGCTTTCTTT.

This chain uses TRBV7-9 with TRBJ2-1; possible D gene TRBD2, 5 bases. Per the germline V gene, CDR1 is SEHNR and CDR2 is FQNEAQ (reference sequence). With 0 bases removed from V and 10 bases from J, the gap between germline ends came to 13 bases. This CDR3 has 14 residues. The CDR3 sequence is CASSLATRVAEQFF. The CDR3 DNA follows: TGTGCCAGCAGCTTAGCGACCCGGGTAGCGGAGCAGTTCTTC.

CDR3 DNA sequence: TGCGCCAGCAGCTTGGGGGACAGCAGGATTGGCGAGCAGTACTTC. Translating it yields CASSLGDSRIGEQYF. The V call is TRBV5-1, the J call TRBJ2-7, with TRBD1 matching 7 bases. The germline V gene encodes CDR1 SGHRS and CDR2 YFSETQ. The CDR3 extends over 15 amino acids. Unmatched junction bases numbered 9, after V lost 0 bases and J lost 6 bases. Full variable domain (missing parts from reference TRBV5-1 and TRBJ2-7): KAGVTQTPRYLIKTRGQQVTLSCSPISGHRSVSWYQQTPGQGLQFLFEYFSETQRNKGNFPGRFSGRQFSNSRSEMNVSTLELGDSALYLCASSLGDSRIGEQYFGPGTRLTVT.

The rearrangement joins TRBV10-1 to TRBJ2-1; D may be TRBD2 (5 bases). The CDR3 length is 15 residues. CDR1 is WNHNN, CDR2 SYGVQD, per germline (reference sequence). V lost 4 bases to trimming and J lost 6 bases, with 16 bases between them. This CDR3 is CASSVSSQRRNEQFF. CDR3 sequence (DNA): TGCGCCAGCAGTGTATCTAGCCAGCGCCGCAATGAGCAGTTCTTC.

The genes are TRBV3-1 (or the pseudogene TRBV3-2) and TRBJ2-5; a possible D gene is TRBD2 (6 bases). Trimming stripped 6 bases from V and 4 bases from J, with 9 bases between. CDR1 is LGHDT, CDR2 YNNKEL, per germline (reference sequence). The CDR3 consists of 12 residues. As DNA, the CDR3 is TGTGCCAGCAGGGACTACGGAGAGACCCAGTACTTC. Protein product: CASRDYGETQYF.

Concerning this clone itself: The same CDR3 can be traced to other DNA sequences in this sample. J is TRBJ1-2 and V is TRBV15; no reliable D call. Germline loops: CDR1 LNHNV, CDR2 YYDKDF (reference sequence). This CDR3 region has 14 residues. The ends were cut back, 1 base at V and 2 bases at J, with 8 bases in the middle. The DNA for the CDR3 is TGTGCCACCAGCAGAGGCGACGGGAACTATGGCTACACCTTC. Residues: CATSRGDGNYGYTF.

The J gene is TRBJ2-3, the V gene TRBV6-1; tentatively, D is TRBD1 (6 bases). Trimming stripped 1 base from V and 2 bases from J, with 7 bases between. CDR3 size: 14 residues. Germline V lookup: CDR1 MNHNS, CDR2 SASEGT. The CDR3 loop is CASSEGTVTDTQYF. The CDR3 DNA follows: TGTGCCAGCAGTGAAGGGACAGTCACAGATACGCAGTATTTT.

This chain links TRBV6-5 with TRBJ2-3; 7 nucleotides agree with TRBD2. Germline CDR1 and CDR2: MNHEY and SVGAGI. This CDR3 contains 14 residues. V lost 5 bases, J lost 5 bases, and 7 bases stayed unmatched. The CDR3 coding sequence is TGTGCCAGCAGTCGCGGGAGTACCGGAGATACGCAGTATTTT. Encoded protein: CASSRGSTGDTQYF.

The rearrangement links TRBV18 to TRBJ2-7, with TRBD1 identical over 12 bases. V was pared by 3 bases and J by 4 bases, with 4 bases of the junction left unmatched. Germline V CDR1 and CDR2: KGHSH, LQKENI. This CDR3 is built from 15 residues. The CDR3 DNA reads as TGTGCCAGCTCACCCGGGACAGGGGGCGGTTACGAGCAGTACTTC. Protein sequence: CASSPGTGGGYEQYF.

CDR3 loop: CASSLDRTSVHEQYF. DNA of the CDR3: TGTGCCAGCAGCTTAGACAGGACTAGCGTCCACGAGCAGTACTTC. The chain uses TRBV7-8 and TRBJ2-7; 9 nucleotides align to TRBD2. Germline V gene lookup returns CDR1 SGHVS and CDR2 FQNEAQ. With 1 base clipped from V and 5 bases from J, the junction kept 6 bases outside the gene matches. The CDR3 spans 15 residues. The full variable domain, in which reference TRBV7-8 and TRBJ2-7 provide the parts outside the CDR3, is GAGVSQSPRYKVAKRGQDVALRCDPISGHVSLFWYQQALGQGPEFLTYFQNEAQLDKSGLPSDRFFAERPEGSVSTLKIQRTQQEDSAVYLCASSLDRTSVHEQYFGPGTRLTVT.

The chain employs TRBV28 and TRBJ1-2, with D perhaps matching TRBD1 (6 bases). The germline CDR1 and CDR2 sequences are MDHEN and SYDVKM. The CDR3 length is 15 residues. V lost 2 bases and J lost 4, with 14 bases in between. CDR3 sequence (DNA): TGTGCCAGCAGTTTACTAACGACAGGTCCCTATGGCTACACCTTC. As protein: CASSLLTTGPYGYTF.

This clone occurred once. Other DNA sequences in this sample translate to the same CDR3. The genes are TRBV7-2 and TRBJ2-7, with D possibly TRBD1 on 5 matching bases. The germline V gene has CDR1 SGHTA and CDR2 FQGNSA. Deletions cut 2 bases from V and 5 bases from J, with 7 bases between. The CDR3 spans 12 residues. CDR3 in DNA: TGTGCCAGCAGCTTAACAGGAAACGAGCAGTACTTC. Translating gives CASSLTGNEQYF.

This chain links TRBV7-2 with TRBJ2-1; 9 nucleotides match TRBD2. With 5 bases clipped from V and 10 bases from J, the junction kept 3 bases outside the gene matches. From germline, CDR1 is SGHTA and CDR2 FQGNSA. This CDR3 is built from 12 residues. For the CDR3, the DNA is TGTGCCAGCAGCCGTAGCGGGAGAGAGCAGTTCTTC. It specifies CASSRSGREQFF.

The chain couples TRBV28 to TRBJ1-2; D is perhaps TRBD1 (6 bases). The germline V gene has CDR1 MDHEN and CDR2 SYDVKM. V was trimmed by 6 bases and J by 3 bases, leaving 8 bases between them. The CDR3 spans 12 residues. The CDR3: CASRGGYYGYTF. The CDR3 nucleotides read TGTGCCAGCAGAGGGGGATACTATGGCTACACCTTC.

For the CDR3, the DNA is TGTGCCAGCAGCTACCCGACAGGGGGGCTCGGGAATACGCAGTATTTT. It translates to CASSYPTGGLGNTQYF. This chain uses TRBV7-9 with TRBJ2-3, with 9 nucleotides matching TRBD1. The germline gives CDR1 SEHNR, CDR2 FQNEAQ (reference sequence). The CDR3 consists of 16 residues. V was pared by 4 bases and J by 7 bases, with 12 bases of the junction left unmatched. Full variable domain (missing parts from reference TRBV7-9 and TRBJ2-3): DTGVSQNPRHKITKRGQNVTFRCDPISEHNRLYWYRQTLGQGPEFLTYFQNEAQLEKSRLLSDRFSAERPKGSFSTLEIQRTEQGDSAMYLCASSYPTGGLGNTQYFGPGTRLTVL.

The rearrangement links TRBV2 to TRBJ1-4, with a tentative D call TRBD1 (6 bases). V dropped 8 bases and J dropped 13 bases, with 20 bases sitting between them. This CDR3 is built from 13 residues. CDR1 and CDR2 (germline): SNHLY, FYNNEI. Written as DNA, the CDR3 is TGTGCCAGCGGTGTGACAGGACCGCAAACACTGTTTTTT. This gives the protein CASGVTGPQTLFF.

This clone was counted a few times. The gene calls are TRBV5-1 and TRBJ2-7, with D possibly matching TRBD1 (6 bases). This CDR3 contains 14 residues. Trimming took off 7 bases at V and 2 bases at J, with 16 bases between the two ends. CDR1 is SGHRS, CDR2 YFSETQ, per germline. The CDR3 here is CASQTGMGTYEQYF. The CDR3 DNA follows: TGCGCCAGCCAAACAGGGATGGGGACCTACGAGCAGTACTTC.

The CDR3 DNA is TGTGCCAGTAGTACGCAGAGACAGGGATCGAATGGCTACACCTTC. It yields the protein CASSTQRQGSNGYTF. V is TRBV19 and J is TRBJ1-2; 7 bases are a match to TRBD1. Germline CDR1 reads LNHDA; CDR2 reads SQIVND (reference sequence). The V gene end was trimmed by 4 bases and the J gene end by 6 bases; junction bases not matched to a gene: 11. This CDR3 has 15 residues.

The chain carries TRBV18 and TRBJ1-5; no clear D. V dropped 3 bases and J dropped 2 bases, with 8 bases sitting between them. Germline V gives CDR1 KGHSH, CDR2 LQKENI. This CDR3 contains 14 residues. CDR3 amino acids: CASSPLGGNQPQHF. DNA for the CDR3: TGTGCCAGCTCACCTTTAGGAGGCAATCAGCCCCAGCATTTT.

V and J are TRBV5-1 and TRBJ2-1; 10 bases are shared with TRBD2. J lost 6 bases, V lost 2 bases, and 5 bases had no gene match. Germline assignment: CDR1 SGHRS and CDR2 YFSETQ. The CDR3 is 15 residues long. Written as DNA, the CDR3 is TGCGCCAGCAGCTTTAGCCTAGCGGGAGCCAATGAGCAGTTCTTC. Translating it yields CASSFSLAGANEQFF.